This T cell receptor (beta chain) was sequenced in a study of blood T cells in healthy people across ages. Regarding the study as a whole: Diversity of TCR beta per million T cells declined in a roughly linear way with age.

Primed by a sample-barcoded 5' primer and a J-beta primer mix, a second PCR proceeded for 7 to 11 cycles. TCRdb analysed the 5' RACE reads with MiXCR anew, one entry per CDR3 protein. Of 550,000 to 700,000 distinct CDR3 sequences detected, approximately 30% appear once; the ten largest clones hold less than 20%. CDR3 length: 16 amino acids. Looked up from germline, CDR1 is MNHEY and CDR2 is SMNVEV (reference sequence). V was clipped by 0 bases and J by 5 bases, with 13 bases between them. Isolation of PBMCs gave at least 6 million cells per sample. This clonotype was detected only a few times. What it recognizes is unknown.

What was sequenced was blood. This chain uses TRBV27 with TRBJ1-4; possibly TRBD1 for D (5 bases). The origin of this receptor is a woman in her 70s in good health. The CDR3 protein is CASSLSLSTGNEKLFF. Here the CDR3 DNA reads TGTGCCAGCAGTTTATCTTTAAGTACAGGAAATGAAAAACTGTTTTTT.